The present T cell receptor (beta chain) was sequenced within a study of graft-versus-host responses after intestinal transplantation. Study results and caveats: Circulating GvH clone levels at their peak were associated with HvG declines (early post-transplant). Patients with graft-donor T cell macrochimerism had high graft-versus-host to host-versus-graft clonal ratios in allografts. The recipient marrow held GvH clones, and some of them showed up first in ileum or blood.

TCRdb's copy holds only in-frame clones and misses some; the assay was immunoSEQ multiplex PCR. Of more than 25,000 clones in the sample, over 80% were seen once. Concerning this clone: Its target is not known.

The specimen was unstimulated CD4+ T cells sorted from spleen or lymph node cells, collected before intestinal transplant. The sequence derives from a human donor who received an intestinal transplant.

The CDR3 region has the DNA TGTGCCAGCAGCCCAGAACTAGTCCACGAGCAGTACTTC. This sequence encodes CASSPELVHEQYF. The rearrangement uses TRBV14 and TRBJ2-7, with a weak D call TRBD2 (5 bases). The V and J ends lost 4 bases and 5 bases respectively, with 12 bases between them. CDR1 SGHDN and CDR2 FVKESK come from the germline V gene. CDR3 size: 13 residues.